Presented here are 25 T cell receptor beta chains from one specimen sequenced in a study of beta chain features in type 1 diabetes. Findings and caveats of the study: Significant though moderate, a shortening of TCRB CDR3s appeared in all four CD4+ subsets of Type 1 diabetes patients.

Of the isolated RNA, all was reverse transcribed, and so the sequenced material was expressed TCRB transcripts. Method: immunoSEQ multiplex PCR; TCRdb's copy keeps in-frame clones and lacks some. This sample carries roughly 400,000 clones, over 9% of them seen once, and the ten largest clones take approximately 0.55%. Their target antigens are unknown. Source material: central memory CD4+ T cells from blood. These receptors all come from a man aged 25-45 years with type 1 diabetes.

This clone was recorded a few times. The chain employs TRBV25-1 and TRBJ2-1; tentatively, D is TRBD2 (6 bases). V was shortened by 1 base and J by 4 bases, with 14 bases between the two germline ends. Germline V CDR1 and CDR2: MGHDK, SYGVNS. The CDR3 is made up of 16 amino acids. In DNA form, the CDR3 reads TGTGCCAGCAGTGAATTAGGGCGGGGTCGTTACAATGAGCAGTTCTTC. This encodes CASSELGRGRYNEQFF. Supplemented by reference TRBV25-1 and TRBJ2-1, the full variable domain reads EADIYQTPRYLVIGTGKKITLECSQTMGHDKMYWYQQDPGMELHLIHYSYGVNSTEKGDLSSESTVSRIRTEHFPLTLESARPSHTSQYLCASSELGRGRYNEQFFGPGTRLTVL.

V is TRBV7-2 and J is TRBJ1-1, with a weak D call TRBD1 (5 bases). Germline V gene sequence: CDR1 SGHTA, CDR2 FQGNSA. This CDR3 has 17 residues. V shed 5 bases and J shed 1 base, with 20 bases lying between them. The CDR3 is CASSRGGMGRSNTEAFF. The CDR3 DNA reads TGTGCCAGCAGCCGCGGCGGAATGGGACGGTCGAACACTGAAGCTTTCTTT.

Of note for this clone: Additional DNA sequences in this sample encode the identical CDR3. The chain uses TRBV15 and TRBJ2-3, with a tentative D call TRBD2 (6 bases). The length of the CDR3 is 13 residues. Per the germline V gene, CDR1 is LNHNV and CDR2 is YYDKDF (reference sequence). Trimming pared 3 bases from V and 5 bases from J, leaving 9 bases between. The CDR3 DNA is TGTGCCACCAGCAGGGAGGGCAGAGATACGCAGTATTTT. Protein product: CATSREGRDTQYF.

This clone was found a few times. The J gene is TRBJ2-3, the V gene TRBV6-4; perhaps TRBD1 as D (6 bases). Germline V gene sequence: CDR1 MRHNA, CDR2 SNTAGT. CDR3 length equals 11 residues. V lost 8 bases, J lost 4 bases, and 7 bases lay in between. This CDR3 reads CASAGADTQYF. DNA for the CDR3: TGTGCCAGCGCAGGGGCAGATACGCAGTATTTT.

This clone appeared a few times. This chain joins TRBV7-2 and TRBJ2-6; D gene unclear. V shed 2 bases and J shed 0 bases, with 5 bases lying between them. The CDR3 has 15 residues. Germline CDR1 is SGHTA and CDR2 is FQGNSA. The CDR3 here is CASSLTLSGANVLTF. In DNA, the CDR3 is TGTGCCAGCAGCTTAACCCTCTCTGGGGCCAACGTCCTGACTTTC.

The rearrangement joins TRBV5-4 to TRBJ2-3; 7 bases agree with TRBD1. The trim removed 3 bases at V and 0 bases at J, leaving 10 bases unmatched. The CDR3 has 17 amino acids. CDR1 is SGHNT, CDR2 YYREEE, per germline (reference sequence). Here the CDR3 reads CASSSGLDRLSTDTQYF. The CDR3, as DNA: TGTGCCAGCAGCTCGGGATTGGACAGGTTAAGCACAGATACGCAGTATTTT.

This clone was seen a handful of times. The CDR3 sequence is CASSLFAGADTQYF. CDR3 nucleotides: TGTGCCAGCAGCTTATTTGCGGGGGCAGATACGCAGTATTTT. The V and J genes are TRBV7-2 and TRBJ2-3; 7 bases line up with TRBD2. CDR3 length equals 14 residues. The ends lost 2 bases at V and 4 bases at J; junction bases unmatched: 3. Germline-derived CDR1 and CDR2 are SGHTA and FQGNSA. Full variable domain (remainder filled in from reference TRBV7-2 and TRBJ2-3): GAGVSQSPSNKVTEKGKDVELRCDPISGHTALYWYRQSLGQGLEFLIYFQGNSAPDKSGLPSDRFSAERTGGSVSTLTIQRTQQEDSAVYLCASSLFAGADTQYFGPGTRLTVL.

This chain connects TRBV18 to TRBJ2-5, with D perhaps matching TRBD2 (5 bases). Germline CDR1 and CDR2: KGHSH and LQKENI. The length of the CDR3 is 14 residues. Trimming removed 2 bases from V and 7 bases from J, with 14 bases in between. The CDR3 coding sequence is TGTGCCAGCTCACCAGGAACCGGGATAGGGACCCAGTACTTC. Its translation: CASSPGTGIGTQYF. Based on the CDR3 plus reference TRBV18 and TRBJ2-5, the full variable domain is NAGVMQNPRHLVRRRGQEARLRCSPMKGHSHVYWYRQLPEEGLKFMVYLQKENIIDESGMPKERFSAEFPKEGPSILRIQQVVRGDSAAYFCASSPGTGIGTQYFGPGTRLLVL.

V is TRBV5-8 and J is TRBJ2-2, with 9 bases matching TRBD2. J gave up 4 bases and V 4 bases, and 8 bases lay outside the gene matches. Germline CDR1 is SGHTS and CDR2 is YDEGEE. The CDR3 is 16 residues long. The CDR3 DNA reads TGTGCCAGCAGCACCCCGGGACTAGCAAGCACCGGGGAGCTGTTTTTT. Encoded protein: CASSTPGLASTGELFF.

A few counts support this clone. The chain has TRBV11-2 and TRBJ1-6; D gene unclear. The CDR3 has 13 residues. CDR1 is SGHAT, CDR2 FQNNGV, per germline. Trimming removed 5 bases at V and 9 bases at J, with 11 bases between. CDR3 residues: CASSPPSRSPLHF. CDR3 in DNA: TGTGCCAGCAGCCCACCTTCACGTTCACCCCTCCACTTT.

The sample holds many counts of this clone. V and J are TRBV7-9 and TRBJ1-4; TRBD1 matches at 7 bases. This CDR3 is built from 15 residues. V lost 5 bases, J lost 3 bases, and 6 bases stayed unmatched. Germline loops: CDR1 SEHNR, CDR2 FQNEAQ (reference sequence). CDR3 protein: CASSDTGDPNEKLFF. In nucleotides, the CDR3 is TGTGCCAGCAGCGATACAGGGGACCCTAATGAAAAACTGTTTTTT.

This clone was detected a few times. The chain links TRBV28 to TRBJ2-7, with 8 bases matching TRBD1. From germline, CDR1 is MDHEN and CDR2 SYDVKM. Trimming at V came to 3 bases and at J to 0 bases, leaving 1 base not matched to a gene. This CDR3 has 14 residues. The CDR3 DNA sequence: TGTGCCAGCAGTTTCGACAGGGGCTCCTACGAGCAGTACTTC. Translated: CASSFDRGSYEQYF.

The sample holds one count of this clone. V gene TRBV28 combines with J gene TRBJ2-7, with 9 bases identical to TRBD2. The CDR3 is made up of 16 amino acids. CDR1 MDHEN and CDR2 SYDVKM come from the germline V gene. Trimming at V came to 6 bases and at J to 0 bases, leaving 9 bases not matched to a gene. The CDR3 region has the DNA TGTGCCAGCAGGGTCGGACTAGCGCGGAGCTCCTACGAGCAGTACTTC. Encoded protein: CASRVGLARSSYEQYF.

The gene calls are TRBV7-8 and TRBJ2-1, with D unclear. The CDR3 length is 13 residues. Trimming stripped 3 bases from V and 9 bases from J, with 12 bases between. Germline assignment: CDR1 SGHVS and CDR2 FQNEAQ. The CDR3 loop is CASSFRPPSEQFF. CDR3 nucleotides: TGTGCCAGCAGCTTCCGTCCACCGTCTGAGCAGTTCTTC.

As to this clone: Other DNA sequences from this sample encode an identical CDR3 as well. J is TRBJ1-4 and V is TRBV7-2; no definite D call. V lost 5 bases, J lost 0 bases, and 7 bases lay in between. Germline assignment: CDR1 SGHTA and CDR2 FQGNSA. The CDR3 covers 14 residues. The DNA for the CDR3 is TGTGCCAGCAGCCCTCCCCCAACTAATGAAAAACTGTTTTTT. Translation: CASSPPPTNEKLFF.

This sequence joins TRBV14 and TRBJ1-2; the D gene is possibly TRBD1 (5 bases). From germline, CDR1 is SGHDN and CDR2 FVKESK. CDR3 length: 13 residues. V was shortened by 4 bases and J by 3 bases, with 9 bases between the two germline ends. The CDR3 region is CASSPGTDYGYTF. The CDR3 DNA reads TGTGCCAGCAGCCCCGGGACGGACTATGGCTACACCTTC.

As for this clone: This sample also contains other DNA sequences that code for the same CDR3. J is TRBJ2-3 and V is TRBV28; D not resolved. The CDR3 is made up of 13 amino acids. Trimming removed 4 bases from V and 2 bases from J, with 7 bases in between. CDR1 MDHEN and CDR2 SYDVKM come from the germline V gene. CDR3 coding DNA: TGTGCCAGCAGTTCAGGAACCACAGATACGCAGTATTTT. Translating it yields CASSSGTTDTQYF.

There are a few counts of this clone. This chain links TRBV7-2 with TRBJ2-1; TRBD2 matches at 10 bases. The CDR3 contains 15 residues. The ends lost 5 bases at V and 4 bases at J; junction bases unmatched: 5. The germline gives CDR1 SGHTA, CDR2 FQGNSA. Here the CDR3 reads CASSISGRGYNEQFF. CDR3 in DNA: TGTGCCAGCAGCATAAGCGGGAGGGGTTACAATGAGCAGTTCTTC.

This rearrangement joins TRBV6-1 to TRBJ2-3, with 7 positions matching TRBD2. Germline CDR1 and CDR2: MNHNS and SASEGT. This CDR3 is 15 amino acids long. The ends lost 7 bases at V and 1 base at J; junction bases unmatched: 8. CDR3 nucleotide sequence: TGTGCCAGCACCCCCAGCGCGGGAGGCACAGATACGCAGTATTTT. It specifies CASTPSAGGTDTQYF.

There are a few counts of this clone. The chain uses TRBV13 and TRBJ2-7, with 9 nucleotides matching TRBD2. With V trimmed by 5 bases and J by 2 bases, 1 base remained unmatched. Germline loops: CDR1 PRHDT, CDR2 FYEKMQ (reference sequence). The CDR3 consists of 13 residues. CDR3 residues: CASSLAGTYEQYF. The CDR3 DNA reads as TGTGCCAGCAGCCTAGCGGGGACCTACGAGCAGTACTTC.

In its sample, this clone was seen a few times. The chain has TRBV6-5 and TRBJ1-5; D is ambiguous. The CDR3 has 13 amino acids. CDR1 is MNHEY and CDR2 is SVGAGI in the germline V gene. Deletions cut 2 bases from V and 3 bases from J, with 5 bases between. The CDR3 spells CASSYGDNQPQHF. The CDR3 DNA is TGTGCCAGCAGTTACGGAGACAATCAGCCCCAGCATTTT.

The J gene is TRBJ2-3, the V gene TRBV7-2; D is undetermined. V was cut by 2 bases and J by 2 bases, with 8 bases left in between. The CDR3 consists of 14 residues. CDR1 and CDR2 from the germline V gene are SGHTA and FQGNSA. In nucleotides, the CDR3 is TGTGCCAGCAGCTTAAATTTCCACACAGATACGCAGTATTTT. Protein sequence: CASSLNFHTDTQYF.

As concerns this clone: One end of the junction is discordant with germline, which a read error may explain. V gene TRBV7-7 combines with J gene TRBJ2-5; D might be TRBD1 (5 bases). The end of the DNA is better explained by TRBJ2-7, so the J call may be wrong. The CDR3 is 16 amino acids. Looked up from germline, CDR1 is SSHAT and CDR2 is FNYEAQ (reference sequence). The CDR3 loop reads CASSQGVSPVYYEQYF. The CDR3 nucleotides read TGTGCTAGCAGCCAGGGCGTCAGCCCCGTCTACTACGAGCAGTACTTC.

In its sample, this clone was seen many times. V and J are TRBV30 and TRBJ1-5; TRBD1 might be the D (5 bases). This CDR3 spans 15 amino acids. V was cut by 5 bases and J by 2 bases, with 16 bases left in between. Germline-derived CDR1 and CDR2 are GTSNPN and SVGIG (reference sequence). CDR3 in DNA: TGTGCCTGGGGTAGGGGTTTAGGGCGCAATCAGCCCCAGCATTTT. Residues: CAWGRGLGRNQPQHF.

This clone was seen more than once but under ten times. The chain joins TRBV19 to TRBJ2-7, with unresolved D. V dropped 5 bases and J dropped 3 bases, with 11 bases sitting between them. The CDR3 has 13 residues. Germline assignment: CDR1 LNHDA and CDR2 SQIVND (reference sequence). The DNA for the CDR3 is TGTGCCAGTAGTGATCCGCCTAGCTACGAGCAGTACTTC. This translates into CASSDPPSYEQYF.